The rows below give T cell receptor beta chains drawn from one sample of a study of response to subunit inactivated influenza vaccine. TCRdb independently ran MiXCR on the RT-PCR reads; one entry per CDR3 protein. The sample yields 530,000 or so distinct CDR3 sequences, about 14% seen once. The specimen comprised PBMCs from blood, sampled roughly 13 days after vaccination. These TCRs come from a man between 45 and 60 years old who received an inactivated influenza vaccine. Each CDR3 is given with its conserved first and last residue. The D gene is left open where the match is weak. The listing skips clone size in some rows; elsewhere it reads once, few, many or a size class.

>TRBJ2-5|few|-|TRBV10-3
TGTGCCATAGCCGGGACACATCAAGAGACCCAGTACTTC
CAIAGTHQETQYF
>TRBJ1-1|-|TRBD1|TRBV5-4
TGTGCCAGCAGCGGGATCACTACAGGACAGGCGAACACTGAAGCTTTCTTT
CASSGITTGQANTEAFF
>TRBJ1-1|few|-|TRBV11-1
TGTGCCAGCAGCTCCGTTGGACTTCCCTTTGAAGCTTTCTTT
CASSSVGLPFEAFF
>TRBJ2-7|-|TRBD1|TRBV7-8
TGTGCCAGCAGCCCTGCAGTCCTGACAGGGAGCTCCTACGAGCAGTACTTC
CASSPAVLTGSSYEQYF
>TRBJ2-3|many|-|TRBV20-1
TGCAGTGCTAGAGATATACAGCTTTTCACAGATACGCAGTATTTT
CSARDIQLFTDTQYF
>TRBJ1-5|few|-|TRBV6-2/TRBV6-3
TGTGCCAGCAGTTACTTAACAGGCAATCAGCCCCAGCATTTT
CASSYLTGNQPQHF
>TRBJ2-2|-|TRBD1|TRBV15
TGTGCCACCAGCAGAGATCTGGACAGGGTTATTGTCGGGGAGCTGTTTTTT
CATSRDLDRVIVGELFF
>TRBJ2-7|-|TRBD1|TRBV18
TGTGCCAGCTCACCACCGGGACAGGGGGTCTACGAGCAGTACTTC
CASSPPGQGVYEQYF
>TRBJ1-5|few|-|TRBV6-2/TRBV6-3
TGTGCCAGCAGTTACTCGAAGAATCAGCCCCAGCATTTT
CASSYSKNQPQHF
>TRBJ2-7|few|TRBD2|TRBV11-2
TGTGCCAGCAGACGAACTAGCGGGGGGTACGAGCAGTACTTC
CASRRTSGGYEQYF
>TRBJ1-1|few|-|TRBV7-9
TGTGCCAGCAGCCGCGATCTGCGAGCTTTCTTT
CASSRDLRAFF
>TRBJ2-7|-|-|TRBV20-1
TGCAGTGCTAGACGACAGGAACACTCCTACGAGCAGTACTTC
CSARRQEHSYEQYF
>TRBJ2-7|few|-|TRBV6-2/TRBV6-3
TGTGCCAGCAGTTACGGTAGGCTTCGGTATGGTGGAATCAGGGATGGCGAGCAGTACTTC
CASSYGRLRYGGIRDGEQYF
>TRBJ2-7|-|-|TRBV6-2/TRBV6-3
TGTGCCAGCAGGACTCCGACTAGATACGAGCAGTACTTC
CASRTPTRYEQYF